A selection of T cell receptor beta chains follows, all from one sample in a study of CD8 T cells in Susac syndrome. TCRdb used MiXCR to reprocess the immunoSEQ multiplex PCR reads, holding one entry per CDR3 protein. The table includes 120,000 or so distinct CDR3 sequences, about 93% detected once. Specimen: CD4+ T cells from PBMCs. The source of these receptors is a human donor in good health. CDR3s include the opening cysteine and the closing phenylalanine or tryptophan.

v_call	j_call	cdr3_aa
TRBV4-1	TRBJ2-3	CASSHNQGTDTQYF
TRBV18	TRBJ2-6	CASSPISGANVLTF
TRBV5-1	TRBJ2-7	CASSLSPSQGREQYF
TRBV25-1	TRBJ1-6	CASSVDNSPLHF
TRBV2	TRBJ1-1	CASSETVAVTEAFF
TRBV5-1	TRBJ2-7	CASSFLGDYEQYF
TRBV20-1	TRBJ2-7	CSARSGQGPYEQYF
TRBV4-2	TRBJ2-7	CASSQDLAVTYEQYF
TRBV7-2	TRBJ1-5	CASSPQGYQPQHF
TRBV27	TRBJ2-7	CASMTLALGEQYF
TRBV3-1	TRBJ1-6	CASSQDLGQGISPLHF
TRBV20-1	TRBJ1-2	CMGRGYGYTF
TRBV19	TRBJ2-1	CASSSPSGRSFYNEQFF